These 32 T cell receptor beta chains were sequenced from one sample in a study of shared clonotypes between healthy human individuals. The table came from immunoSEQ multiplex PCR; TCRdb's copy has only in-frame clones and leaves some out. The sample yields millions of clones, 80% to 95% seen once. Material for sequencing was naive CD4+ T cells from PBMCs. Stated subset: CD45RA+ positively selected. The origin of the receptors is a man between 18 and 35 years old in good health. Some clones in this sample may be carry-over from other donors' samples.

The rearrangement links TRBV2 to TRBJ1-1, with D tentatively TRBD1 (5 bases). The germline gives CDR1 SNHLY, CDR2 FYNNEI. Deletions cut 0 bases from V and 4 bases from J, with 9 bases between. This CDR3 has 14 residues. This CDR3 is CASSEAARGTEAFF. The CDR3 nucleotides read TGTGCCAGCAGTGAAGCGGCAAGGGGCACTGAAGCTTTCTTT.

Of note for this clone: The same CDR3 is also encoded by other DNA sequences in this sample. The V gene is TRBV6-5, the J gene TRBJ2-3, with 8 bases aligning to TRBD2. V lost 4 bases to trimming and J lost 0 bases; unmatched junction nucleotides: 3. Per the germline V gene, CDR1 is MNHEY and CDR2 is SVGAGI. The CDR3 covers 15 residues. This chain's CDR3 is CASSSPSGSTDTQYF. Here the CDR3 DNA reads TGTGCCAGCAGTTCCCCTAGCGGGAGCACAGATACGCAGTATTTT.

This chain uses TRBV6-4 with TRBJ2-6; tentative D call: TRBD2 (6 bases). Germline V gene data show CDR1 as MRHNA and CDR2 as SNTAGT. The CDR3 covers 15 residues. The V end was cut by 0 bases, the J end by 4 bases, with 7 bases between. The CDR3 DNA reads TGTGCCAGCAGTGACTCCGGGAGAGGGGCCAACGTCCTGACTTTC. Its translation is CASSDSGRGANVLTF.

The chain links TRBV25-1 to TRBJ1-2; D remains ambiguous. Germline values: CDR1 MGHDK, CDR2 SYGVNS. Trimming pared 1 base from V and 11 bases from J, leaving 8 bases between. The CDR3 covers 11 residues. CDR3 bases: TGTGCCAGCAGTGAATTCGGCGTTTACACCTTC. Protein sequence: CASSEFGVYTF.

The V and J genes are TRBV5-8 and TRBJ1-1; D not certain. CDR3 length equals 15 residues. Trimming left V 0 bases short and J 4 bases short, with 13 bases between. Per the germline V gene, CDR1 is SGHTS and CDR2 is YDEGEE. CDR3 residues: CASSLVGSGPTEAFF. The CDR3 DNA reads TGTGCCAGCAGCTTGGTAGGGTCCGGTCCCACTGAAGCTTTCTTT.

The CDR3, as DNA: TGTGCCAGCAGCTTAGTAGCAGCCCGTGAGCAGTACTTC. Translated: CASSLVAAREQYF. The rearrangement uses TRBV11-2 and TRBJ2-7; D unclear. The V gene lost 1 base and the J gene lost 7 bases, with 11 bases spanning the gap. This CDR3 is 13 amino acids long. Germline V gene lookup returns CDR1 SGHAT and CDR2 FQNNGV.

This sequence joins TRBV6-1 and TRBJ1-6; D call uncertain. The germline CDR1 and CDR2 sequences are MNHNS and SASEGT. Trimming took off 6 bases at V and 12 bases at J, with 9 bases between the two ends. The CDR3 spans 11 residues. CDR3 sequence (DNA): TGTGCCAGCAGGGCCTCGGGACCCCTCCACTTT. Translating gives CASRASGPLHF.

The gene calls are TRBV20-1 and TRBJ2-1; no definite D call. Germline V gene sequence: CDR1 DFQATT, CDR2 SNEGSKA (reference sequence). The CDR3 has 11 residues. The ends were cut back, 3 bases at V and 8 bases at J, with 8 bases in the middle. As DNA, the CDR3 is TGCAGTGCTAGTACGGCTTATGAGCAGTTCTTC. It yields the protein CSASTAYEQFF.

This chain joins TRBV28 and TRBJ2-3, with 9 nucleotides matching TRBD2. Germline loops: CDR1 MDHEN, CDR2 SYDVKM. J was trimmed by 0 bases and V by 4 bases; bases with no gene match: 11. CDR3 length equals 18 residues. This CDR3 reads CASSSPSGKRSSTDTQYF. The CDR3 bases are TGTGCCAGCAGTTCACCTAGCGGGAAGAGATCTAGCACAGATACGCAGTATTTT. The variable domain in full, completed from reference TRBV28 and TRBJ2-3, reads DVKVTQSSRYLVKRTGEKVFLECVQDMDHENMFWYRQDPGLGLRLIYFSYDVKMKEKGDIPEGYSVSREKKERFSLILESASTNQTSMYLCASSSPSGKRSSTDTQYFGPGTRLTVL.

Concerning this clone itself: The junction does not match germline at one end; this may be a read error. Here the CDR3 DNA reads TGTGCCAGCAGCATAACCGGGACTATTCCTTACGAGCAGTACTTC. Translation gives CASSITGTIPYEQYF. V gene TRBV7-3 combines with J gene TRBJ2-7; 7 bases align to TRBD2. This CDR3 contains 15 residues. The germline gives CDR1 SGHTA, CDR2 FQGTGA.

The chain uses TRBV20-1 and TRBJ2-5; 7 bases agree with TRBD2. There are 11 residues in the CDR3. CDR1 DFQATT and CDR2 SNEGSKA come from the germline V gene (reference sequence). CDR3 nucleotides: TGCACGCCCTTAGCGGGAGAGACCCAGTACTTC. It yields the protein CTPLAGETQYF.

The V gene is TRBV11-2, the J gene TRBJ2-1; D is possibly TRBD1 (5 bases). The germline gives CDR1 SGHAT, CDR2 FQNNGV. This CDR3 region has 17 residues. Between the trimmed V and J ends, which lost 1 base and 9 bases, there was a span of 22 bases. The CDR3 DNA follows: TGTGCCAGCAGCTTAGTTGCAGCGTGGGGCGGCTATTTTGAGCAGTTCTTC. It specifies CASSLVAAWGGYFEQFF.

The chain combines TRBV6-1 with TRBJ1-1, with 8 nucleotides matching TRBD1. Germline V gives CDR1 MNHNS, CDR2 SASEGT. J gave up 10 bases and V 4 bases, and 8 bases lay outside the gene matches. CDR3 length: 13 residues. CDR3 nucleotide sequence: TGTGCCAGCAGTGGCGGACAGGGTCGGGGAGCTTTCTTT. It yields the protein CASSGGQGRGAFF.

CDR3 nucleotides: TGCGCCAGCAGCTCAAGGGACTTCTCATACAATGAGCAGTTCTTC. It codes for CASSSRDFSYNEQFF. The rearrangement joins TRBV5-1 to TRBJ2-1; perhaps TRBD2 as D (6 bases). V was shortened by 3 bases and J by 4 bases, with 14 bases between the two germline ends. This CDR3 has 15 residues. The V gene's germline CDR1 is SGHRS and CDR2 YFSETQ.

V and J are TRBV15 and TRBJ2-5; 9 nucleotides match TRBD2. Germline assignment: CDR1 LNHNV and CDR2 YYDKDF (reference sequence). The CDR3 sequence is 15 residues long. V trimming: 4 bases; J trimming: 3 bases; junction bases outside the gene matches: 6. DNA for the CDR3: TGTGCCACCAGCAAAACCCCTAGCGGGAAAGAGACCCAGTACTTC. It yields the protein CATSKTPSGKETQYF.

The chain combines TRBV7-2 with TRBJ2-6, with 7 bases aligning to TRBD1. Trimming removed 1 base from V and 3 bases from J; junction bases left unmatched: 0. CDR1 and CDR2 from the germline V gene are SGHTA and FQGNSA. The CDR3 spans 15 residues. CDR3 protein: CASSLDRGGANVLTF. The CDR3 DNA is TGTGCCAGCAGCTTAGACAGGGGTGGGGCCAACGTCCTGACTTTC.

A word on this clone: Within the sample, other DNA sequences also encode this same CDR3. V usage is TRBV6-5 and J usage is TRBJ2-7; D unclear. The germline CDR1 and CDR2 sequences are MNHEY and SVGAGI. The CDR3 covers 13 residues. V lost 2 bases and J 4 bases, leaving 9 bases between the germline ends. The CDR3 DNA reads as TGTGCCAGCAGTTACGGACCAACATACGAGCAGTACTTC. It translates to CASSYGPTYEQYF.

The chain joins TRBV4-1 to TRBJ2-7; 7 bases line up with TRBD2. The CDR3 has 15 amino acids. The J segment lost 5 bases and the V segment lost 3 bases, leaving 10 bases of the junction unmatched. The V gene's germline CDR1 is MGHRA and CDR2 YSYEKL. CDR3 amino acids: CASSQLGGKVDEQYF. The CDR3 bases are TGCGCCAGCAGCCAGCTGGGGGGGAAAGTCGACGAGCAGTACTTC.

This chain uses TRBV14 with TRBJ1-1, with D maybe TRBD1 (5 bases). The germline CDR1 and CDR2 sequences are SGHDN and FVKESK. The CDR3 consists of 13 residues. Trimming removed 2 bases at V and 8 bases at J, with 12 bases between. CDR3 coding DNA: TGTGCCAGCAGCCAAAGCGGTCGGGGGGAAGCTTTCTTT. Protein: CASSQSGRGEAFF.

This clone was detected once. The V gene is TRBV6-6, the J gene TRBJ2-7; TRBD2 might be the D (6 bases). CDR3 length equals 15 residues. V gave up 5 bases and J gave up 4 bases, with 18 bases separating them. Germline-derived CDR1 and CDR2 are MNHNY and SVGAGI (reference sequence). The CDR3 protein is CASSPTGDWDYEQYF. The CDR3 DNA follows: TGTGCCAGCAGTCCTACGGGGGATTGGGATTACGAGCAGTACTTC.

This clone was seen a handful of times. The rearrangement uses TRBV2 and TRBJ1-1; D is unclear. This CDR3 is built from 15 residues. V shed 7 bases and J shed 1 base, with 16 bases lying between them. Per germline, CDR1 SNHLY and CDR2 FYNNEI. CDR3 protein: CASNLLGITNTEAFF. For the CDR3, the DNA is TGTGCCAGCAACCTCCTCGGGATCACGAACACTGAAGCTTTCTTT.

The rearrangement links TRBV7-3 to TRBJ2-2, with D unclear. V lost 5 bases and J lost 6, with 19 bases in between. The CDR3 covers 16 residues. Per germline, CDR1 SGHTA and CDR2 FQGTGA. In DNA form, the CDR3 reads TGTGCCAGCAGCCCCAATCCGTCAGTTCTGTCCGGGGAGCTGTTTTTT. It translates to CASSPNPSVLSGELFF. The full variable domain, completed using reference TRBV7-3 and TRBJ2-2, is GAGVSQTPSNKVTEKGKYVELRCDPISGHTALYWYRQSLGQGPEFLIYFQGTGAADDSGLPNDRFFAVRPEGSVSTLKIQRTERGDSAVYLCASSPNPSVLSGELFFGEGSRLTVL.

V gene TRBV30 combines with J gene TRBJ2-2; D possibly corresponds to TRBD2 (5 bases). The CDR3 sequence is 11 residues long. Germline V lookup: CDR1 GTSNPN, CDR2 SVGIG (reference sequence). The germline V and J ends were trimmed by 5 bases and 6 bases, with 7 bases remaining between them. CDR3 residues: CAWLDSGELFF. The CDR3 DNA reads as TGTGCCTGGCTGGACTCCGGGGAGCTGTTTTTT.

The J gene is TRBJ1-5, the V gene TRBV25-1; D not resolved. The germline CDR1 and CDR2 sequences are MGHDK and SYGVNS. The ends were cut back, 0 bases at V and 0 bases at J, with 15 bases in the middle. The CDR3 runs to 18 residues. The CDR3 coding sequence is TGTGCCAGCAGTGAATATGGGCAGGCCCAATATAGCAATCAGCCCCAGCATTTT. This translates into CASSEYGQAQYSNQPQHF.

The chain has TRBV7-2 and TRBJ2-3; D unresolved. Germline CDR1 SGHTA, CDR2 FQGNSA. CDR3 size: 12 residues. Trimming stripped 7 bases from V and 2 bases from J, with 7 bases between. CDR3 nucleotides: TGTGCCAGCAACATGCTCACAGATACGCAGTATTTT. Protein: CASNMLTDTQYF.

This clone came up once. The rearrangement links TRBV11-2 to TRBJ2-5; D may be TRBD1 (6 bases). The germline V gene has CDR1 SGHAT and CDR2 FQNNGV. V lost 5 bases and J 1 base, leaving 17 bases between the germline ends. The CDR3 sequence is 16 residues long. The CDR3 loop reads CASSQGQRTSQETQYF. CDR3 DNA: TGTGCCAGCAGCCAGGGACAACGCACCTCCCAAGAGACCCAGTACTTC.

This clone turned up a few times. CDR3 DNA sequence: TGTGCCATCAGTTCCTCAGATTACACTGAAGCTTTCTTT. Amino acids: CAISSSDYTEAFF. This sequence joins TRBV10-3 and TRBJ1-1; no firm D call. The V end lost 5 bases, the J end lost 3 bases, and 10 bases lay between the germline ends. CDR3 length equals 13 residues. In germline, CDR1 is ENHRY, CDR2 SYGVKD.

The chain links TRBV5-1 to TRBJ1-1; D might be TRBD1 (5 bases). CDR1 is SGHRS, CDR2 YFSETQ, per germline. Trimming cost V 4 bases and J 2 bases, with 12 bases left between them. This CDR3 contains 14 residues. CDR3 residues: CASSGGTSNTEAFF. The DNA for the CDR3 is TGCGCCAGCAGCGGCGGGACCTCAAACACTGAAGCTTTCTTT.

The chain joins TRBV30 to TRBJ2-1; D is perhaps TRBD1 (5 bases). In germline, CDR1 is GTSNPN, CDR2 SVGIG (reference sequence). The CDR3 runs to 13 residues. V gave up 8 bases and J gave up 2 bases, with 13 bases separating them. The CDR3 bases are TGTGCCATGACAGCTGGGGCCTACAATGAGCAGTTCTTC. Translated, it gives CAMTAGAYNEQFF.

The rearrangement joins TRBV4-3 to TRBJ1-4; D is undetermined. The CDR3 totals 12 residues. The V gene's germline CDR1 is LGHNA and CDR2 YSLEER. Trimming pared 4 bases from V and 11 bases from J, leaving 11 bases between. The CDR3 is CASSPNSGKLFF. The CDR3 DNA is TGCGCCAGCAGCCCCAACAGTGGTAAACTGTTTTTT.

The rearrangement links TRBV7-8 to TRBJ1-5; possible D gene TRBD1, 6 bases. The CDR3 covers 15 residues. Germline values: CDR1 SGHVS, CDR2 FQNEAQ. V lost 2 bases and J 5 bases, leaving 13 bases between the germline ends. CDR3 DNA: TGTGCCAGCAGCTTAAATCCCAGGGGACATCAGCCCCAGCATTTT. It is translated as CASSLNPRGHQPQHF.

CDR3 nucleotides: TGTGCCAGCAGTTCTACTAACTATGGCTACACCTTC. This codes for CASSSTNYGYTF. V is TRBV27 and J is TRBJ1-2; D unclear. Trimming removed 4 bases from V and 0 bases from J, with 3 bases in between. There are 12 residues in the CDR3. The germline V gene has CDR1 MNHEY and CDR2 SMNVEV (reference sequence).